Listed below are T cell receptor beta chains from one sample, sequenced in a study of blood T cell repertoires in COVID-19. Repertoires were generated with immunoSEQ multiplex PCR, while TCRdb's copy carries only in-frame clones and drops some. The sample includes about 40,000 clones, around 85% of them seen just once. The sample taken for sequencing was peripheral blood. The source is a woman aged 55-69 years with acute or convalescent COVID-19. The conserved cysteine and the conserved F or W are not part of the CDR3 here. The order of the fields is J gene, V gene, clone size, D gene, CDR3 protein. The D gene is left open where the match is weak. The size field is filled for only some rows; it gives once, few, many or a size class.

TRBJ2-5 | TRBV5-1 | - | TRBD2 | ASSLEGPGRWETQY
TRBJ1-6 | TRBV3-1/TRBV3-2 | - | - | ASSRQDSMNSPLH
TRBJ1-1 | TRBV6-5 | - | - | ASNTITRNTEAF
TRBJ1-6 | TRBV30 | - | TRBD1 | AWSLRTGGRSPLH
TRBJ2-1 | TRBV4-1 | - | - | ASSQGYPGNEQF
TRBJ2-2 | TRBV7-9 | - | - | ASSILTSDSQNTGELF
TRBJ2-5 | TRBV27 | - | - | ASSLQGLSKETQY
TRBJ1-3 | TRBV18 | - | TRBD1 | ASSNRDSSGNTIY
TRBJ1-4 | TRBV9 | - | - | ASSVGTVKNEKLF
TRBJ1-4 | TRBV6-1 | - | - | ASSDDRTAEKLF
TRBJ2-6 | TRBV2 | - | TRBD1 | ASSEVRTGLVSGANVLT
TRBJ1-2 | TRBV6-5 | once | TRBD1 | ASSFGRGYGYT
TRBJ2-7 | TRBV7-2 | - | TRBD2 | ASIRLAGVTEQY
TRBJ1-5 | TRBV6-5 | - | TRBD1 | ASSYYRGRDQPQH
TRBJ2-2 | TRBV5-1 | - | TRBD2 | ASSLGSGGFDTGELF
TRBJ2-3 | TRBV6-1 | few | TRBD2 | ASSETSGGADTQY
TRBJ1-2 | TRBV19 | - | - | ASSIPGVDYGYT
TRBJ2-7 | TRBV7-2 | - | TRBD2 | ASSKGLAMYEQY
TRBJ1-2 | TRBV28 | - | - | ASRALGGGYT
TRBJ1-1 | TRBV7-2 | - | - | ASSLTRDTEAF
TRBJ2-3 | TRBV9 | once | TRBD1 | ASSYGLGQGVSTSTDTQY
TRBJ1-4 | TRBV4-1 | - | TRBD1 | ASSLGQGEREKLF
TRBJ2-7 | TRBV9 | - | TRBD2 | ASSVGGGPIYEQY
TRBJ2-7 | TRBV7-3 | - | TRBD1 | ASSFPRDSFYEQY
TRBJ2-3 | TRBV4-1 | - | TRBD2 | ASSPYAGDTDTQY
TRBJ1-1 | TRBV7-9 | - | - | ASCSGEWDTEAF
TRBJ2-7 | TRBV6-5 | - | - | AISDSIYEQY
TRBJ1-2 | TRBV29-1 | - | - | SVAGIDGYT
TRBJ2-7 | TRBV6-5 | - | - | ASSYRERLTYEQY
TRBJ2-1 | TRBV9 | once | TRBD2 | ASSGGREGYNEQF
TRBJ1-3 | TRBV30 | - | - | AWSVRGTGGNTIY
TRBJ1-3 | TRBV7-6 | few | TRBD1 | ASSSRQGLAGNTIY
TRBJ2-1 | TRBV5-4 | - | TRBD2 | ASSLASGAGTYNEQF
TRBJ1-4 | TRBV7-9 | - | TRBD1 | ASSHQDRPNEKLF
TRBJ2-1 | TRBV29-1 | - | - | SVTKTGNEQF
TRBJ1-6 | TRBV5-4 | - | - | ASSPEDYGGQINSPLH
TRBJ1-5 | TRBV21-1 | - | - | ASSNRDRGVRPQH
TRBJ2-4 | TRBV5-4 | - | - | ASSQFGGAQNIQY
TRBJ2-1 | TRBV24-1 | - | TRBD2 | ATSDPGTSKSDEQF
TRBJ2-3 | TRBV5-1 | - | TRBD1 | ASSPGQGADTQY
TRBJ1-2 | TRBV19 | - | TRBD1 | ASSTGQVLSYT
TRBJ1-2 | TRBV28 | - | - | ASSLNMNYGYT
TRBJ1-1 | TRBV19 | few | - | ASSIRSVNTEAF
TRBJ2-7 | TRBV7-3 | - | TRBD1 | ASSSQGQGPRRDYEQY
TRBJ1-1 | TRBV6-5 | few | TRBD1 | ASSHDWTGGYEAF